The sequence of this TCR beta chain was determined in a study of blood T cells in healthy people across ages (dated by TCRdb to between 2014 and 2017). Background for the entire study: In model experiments, template switching captured roughly one uniquely barcoded TCR beta cDNA molecule for every two T cells. Using deep sequencing normalized with unique cDNA molecular identifiers, the study measured how TCR beta repertoire diversity changes with age. The donors were split into four age groups: young (average 16 years), middle-aged (39), aged (over 55) and long-lived (approximately 80). To avoid experimental bias, donors of different ages were spread randomly across the sequencing lanes. For two donors (one aged 18 to 30 and one aged 80 or older), the study analyzed two additional independent replicas of 1 million unique cDNA reads from the same blood draw. Study-wide findings and limitations: As age increased, observed TCR beta diversity per million T cells dropped in a roughly linear way, and a significant reduction was already evident by age roughly 40. Bulk unsorted PBMC profiling prevented conclusive comparison of naive and antigen-experienced compartments. Compared with the aged group, the long-lived group had more naive CD4+ T cells, fewer expanded clones and increased TCR diversity, suggesting age selection. There was a strong correlation between observed TCR beta diversity and the percentage of naive T cells measured by flow cytometry. Total diversity estimates from one million sequenced T cells were considered lower bounds and underestimates. Because donor CMV infection status was unknown, age-related changes in expanded clonotypes were potentially confounded.

This clonotype was seen a handful of times. This clone's antigen is unknown. Base qualities were left out, and no much larger clone turns up one base away. The 39 donors, aged about 6 to 95 years, were systemically healthy Caucasian individuals from Russia. Each donor gave 9.5 to 10 milliliters of peripheral blood, drawn into EDTA-treated Vacutainer tubes. Ficoll-Paque density-gradient centrifugation was used to isolate PBMCs, with at least 6.5 million obtained per sample. Trizol reagent was used to extract total RNA from the PBMCs, yielding at least 5 micrograms per sample. For every donor, flow cytometry on a PBMC aliquot measured the percentage of naive CD45RAhigh/CD27high T cells. The CDR3 starts with the cysteine, ends with the phenylalanine, and has 12 residues. The DNA shown is the 36-base CDR3, in frame from base 1. V is pared back by 5 bases and J by 2 bases, with 10 bases lying between the germline termini. CDR1 and CDR2 (DFQATT, SNEGSKA) derive from the germline V gene (reference sequence).

Library prep was done by 5' RACE. For sequencing, an Illumina HiSeq 2500 was employed. The second PCR ran for roughly 7 to 12 cycles and used a J-beta primer mix along with a sample-barcoded 5' primer. A unique molecular identifier was introduced onto each TCR beta cDNA molecule by a template-switch 5' adaptor carrying 12 random nucleotides. Each sample yielded at least 2.5 million CDR3-containing paired-end reads. First-strand cDNA synthesis was performed from all RNA using the Mint cDNA synthesis kit, with priming by a TRBC-specific oligonucleotide. After uracil-DNA glycosylase treatment, a first 18-cycle PCR used universal primers M1SS and BC2_uni_R on all cDNA. For the original study's pipeline: For normalization, 1 million high-quality reads, each with a distinct molecular identifier, were randomly selected from each sample. Instead of being binned into consensus sequences, reads with shared molecular identifiers were discarded. MiTCR, with a Q25 quality threshold and the strictest error-elimination algorithm, was used for CDR3 identification, clonotype clustering and error correction. A nonparametric unseen species model with Euler transformation was used to estimate a lower bound on total TCR beta diversity. TCRdb trimmed the raw reads at Q25, called clones with MiXCR and kept productive beta chains. All rows with the same CDR3 protein become a single entry with the most common DNA and genes. The V and J calls here are based on TCRdb, not the publication. The sample yields about 970,000 distinct CDR3 sequences; roughly half were counted once. Over 20% of the sample rests with the top ten.

The sequence derives from a woman aged 60-70 years in good health. The sequenced sample consisted of blood. The sequence is built from TRBV20-1 and TRBJ2-7; the D gene cannot be named for sure. Here the CDR3 is given as CSAQFATYEQYF. The DNA reads TGCAGTGCTCAGTTCGCTACCTACGAGCAGTACTTC.